This entry is about one T cell receptor beta chain. Its antigen is not known. Primed by a sample-barcoded 5' primer and a J-beta primer mix, a second PCR proceeded for 7 to 11 cycles. TCRdb ran MiXCR on the 5' RACE reads and lists one entry per CDR3 protein. Here the sample spans 800,000 to 950,000 distinct CDR3 sequences, approximately 49% being singletons. The CDR3 consists of 16 residues. The data were obtained in a study of blood T cells in healthy people across ages. Regarding the study as a whole: Naive T cell percentage strongly correlated with TCR beta diversity.

The sample was blood. This receptor was obtained from a man aged 25-45 years in good health. The chain joins TRBV1 to TRBJ2-1; the table's D gene call, TRBD2, was not cross checked with the DNA. TRBV1 is tagged as a pseudogene. The CDR3 DNA follows: TGCACCAGCAGCCAAGATCTAGCGGGGGGTTACAATGAGCAGTTCTTC. Translation: CTSSQDLAGGYNEQFF.